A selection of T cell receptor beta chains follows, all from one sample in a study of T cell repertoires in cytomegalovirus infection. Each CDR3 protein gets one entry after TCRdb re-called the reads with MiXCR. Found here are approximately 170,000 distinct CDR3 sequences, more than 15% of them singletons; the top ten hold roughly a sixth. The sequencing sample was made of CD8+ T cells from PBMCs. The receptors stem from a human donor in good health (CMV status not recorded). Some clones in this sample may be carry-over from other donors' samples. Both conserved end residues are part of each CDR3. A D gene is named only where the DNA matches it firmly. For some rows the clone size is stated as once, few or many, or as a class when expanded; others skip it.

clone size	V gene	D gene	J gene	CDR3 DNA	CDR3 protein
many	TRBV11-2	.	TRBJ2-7	TGTGCCAGCAGAAAAAATCTTCGTGGGCAGTACTTC	CASRKNLRGQYF
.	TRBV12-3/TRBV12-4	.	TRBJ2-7	TGTGCCAGCAGCTATGTCGCGGGCGAGCAGTACTTC	CASSYVAGEQYF
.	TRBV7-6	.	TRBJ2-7	TGTGCCAGCAGCTCCCGGGACATCTACGAGCAGTACTTC	CASSSRDIYEQYF
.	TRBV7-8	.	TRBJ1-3	TGTGCCAGCAGCTTATATCCCCCCTCTGGAAACACCATATATTTT	CASSLYPPSGNTIYF
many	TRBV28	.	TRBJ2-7	TGTGCCAGCAGCTTACCCTCCTACGAGCAGTACTTC	CASSLPSYEQYF
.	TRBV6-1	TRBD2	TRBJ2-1	TGTGACAGCGGGGGTGGCCATGGGCAGTTGTTC	CDSGGGHGQLF
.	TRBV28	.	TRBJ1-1	TGTGCCAGCAGTTACGGGGGGACAAACACTGAAGCTTTCTTT	CASSYGGTNTEAFF
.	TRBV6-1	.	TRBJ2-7	TGTGCCAGCAGTGAAGCAGGCGGGGAAAACTACGAGCAGTACTTC	CASSEAGGENYEQYF
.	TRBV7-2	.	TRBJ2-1	TGTGCCAGCAGCCCTACTAGCACCCCCTCCTACAATGAGCAGTTCTTC	CASSPTSTPSYNEQFF
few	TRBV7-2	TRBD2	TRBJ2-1	TGTGCCAGCAGCCTGGGTCCGACTAGCGGTTACAATGAGCAGTTCTTC	CASSLGPTSGYNEQFF
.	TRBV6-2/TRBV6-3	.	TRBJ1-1	TGTGCCAGCAGTTCCTTCTACAGGGCGGGGACTGAAGCTTTCTTT	CASSSFYRAGTEAFF
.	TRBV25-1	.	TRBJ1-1	TGTGCCAGCAGTGACCCCCAGGGTCCTGAAGCTTTCTTT	CASSDPQGPEAFF
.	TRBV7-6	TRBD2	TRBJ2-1	TGTGCCAGCAGCCCCGGACTAGCGGGAGGACCTAATTACAATGAGCAGTTCTTC	CASSPGLAGGPNYNEQFF
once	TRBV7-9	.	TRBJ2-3	TGTGCCTGCAGCCCGGTGGAAGATACGCAGTATTTT	CACSPVEDTQYF
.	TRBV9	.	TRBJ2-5	TGTGCCAGCAGTGGAACCGGACAGCACGGGACCCAGTACTTC	CASSGTGQHGTQYF
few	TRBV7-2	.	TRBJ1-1	TGTGCCAGCAGCTTATCCGGGGGGATGAACACTGAAGCTTTCTTT	CASSLSGGMNTEAFF
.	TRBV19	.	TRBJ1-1	TGTGCCAGTAGTATGGCCTCGGTTCGCACTGAAGCTTTCTTT	CASSMASVRTEAFF
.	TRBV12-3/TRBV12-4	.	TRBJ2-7	TGTGCCAGCAGTTCACGGAGCCGACTAGCAGGGGACGAGCAGTACTTC	CASSSRSRLAGDEQYF
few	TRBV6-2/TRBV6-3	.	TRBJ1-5	TGTGCCAGCAGTTACTGGAATCAGCCCCAGCATTTT	CASSYWNQPQHF
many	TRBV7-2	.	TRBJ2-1	TGTGCCAGCAGCTTCCCATCAACCCCTTCGACCAAGCCACGGTATGAGCAGTTCTTC	CASSFPSTPSTKPRYEQFF
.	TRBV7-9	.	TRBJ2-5	TGTGCCAGCAGCGGGGCAGGGGACCCAGCCCCTCCAGAGACCCAGTACTTC	CASSGAGDPAPPETQYF
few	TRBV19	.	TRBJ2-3	TGTGCCAGTACCCCCGGGCAGCCAGATACGCAGTATTTT	CASTPGQPDTQYF
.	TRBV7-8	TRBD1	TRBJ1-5	TGTGCCAGCAGCTTATCTCCAGGGGGGTTTCAGCCCCAGCATTTT	CASSLSPGGFQPQHF
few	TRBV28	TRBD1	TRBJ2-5	TGTGCCAGCAGTCAGGGGGCGGAGACCCAGTACTTC	CASSQGAETQYF
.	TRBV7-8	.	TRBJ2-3	TGTGCCAGCAGCATTCGTCCGGATCCCGGCACAGATACGCAGTATTTT	CASSIRPDPGTDTQYF
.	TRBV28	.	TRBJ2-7	TGTGCCAGCAGTGAGACGACATCAGCCTACGAGCAGTACTTC	CASSETTSAYEQYF
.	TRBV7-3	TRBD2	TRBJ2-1	TGTGCCAGCAGCTCAGCGGGGGGGCCGGGGGATGAGCAGTTCTTC	CASSSAGGPGDEQFF
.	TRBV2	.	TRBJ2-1	TGTGCCACGGAGGGACTCGCGACGGACAATGAGCAGTTCTTC	CATEGLATDNEQFF
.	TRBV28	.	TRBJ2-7	TGTGCCAGCAGTCCAAACAGGTATCCCTCCTACGAGCAGTACTTC	CASSPNRYPSYEQYF
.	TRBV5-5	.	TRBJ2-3	TGTGCCAGCAGCTTGAGGACGGCCAGCACAGATACGCAGTATTTT	CASSLRTASTDTQYF
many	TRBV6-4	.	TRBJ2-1	TGTGCCAGCAGTCCGCAAGGGGAAGCAAACAATGAGCAGTTCTTC	CASSPQGEANNEQFF
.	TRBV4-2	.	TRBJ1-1	TGTGCCAGCAGCAAAGAACAGGGAGCTAACACTGAAGCTTTCTTT	CASSKEQGANTEAFF
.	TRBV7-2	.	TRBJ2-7	TGTGCCAGCAGCTTAGTACGCGGGACCGAGCAGTACTTC	CASSLVRGTEQYF
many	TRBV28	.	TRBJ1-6	TGTGCCAGCAGTTTCGCTGGCACAAATTCACCCCTCCACTTT	CASSFAGTNSPLHF
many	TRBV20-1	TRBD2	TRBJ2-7	TGCAGTGCTAGAGATCGACTAGCAACGCACGAGCAGTACTTC	CSARDRLATHEQYF
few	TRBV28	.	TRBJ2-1	TGTGCCAGCAGTTTCTTCTCGCGTGAACGCAATGAGCAGTTCTTC	CASSFFSRERNEQFF
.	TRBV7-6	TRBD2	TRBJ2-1	TGTGCCAGCAGCCCTCATACGGGACTAGAAGAGCAGTTCTTC	CASSPHTGLEEQFF
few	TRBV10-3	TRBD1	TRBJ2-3	TGTGCCATCAGTGAGCCACAGAGGGACAGGGGGACGCAGTATTTT	CAISEPQRDRGTQYF
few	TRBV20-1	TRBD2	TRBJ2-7	TGCAGTGCTAGAGTCGCGTCAATAGCGGGCCTCTCCTACGAGCAGTACTTC	CSARVASIAGLSYEQYF